One and the same sample provided the 20 T cell receptor beta chains below, sequenced in a study of blood T cell repertoires in COVID-19 (TCRdb year 2020). Receptors were amplified or captured by the immunoSEQ multiplex PCR assay. TCRdb provides this immuneACCESS table in a form limited to in-frame rearrangements. Some clones are lacking; in checked studies, under half of them reflect an unresolved V gene, and why the rest are absent is not known. The sample has 190,000 or so clones on record, around 90% of them singletons. The ten largest clones add up to about 3% of the sample. Sequencing was carried out using peripheral blood. Source of these receptors: a middle-aged man with active or convalescent COVID-19.

The V call is TRBV7-9, the J call TRBJ2-2, with D perhaps matching TRBD1 (6 bases). Germline loops: CDR1 SEHNR, CDR2 FQNEAQ (reference sequence). Trimming removed 4 bases at V and 8 bases at J, with 14 bases between. This CDR3 comprises 14 residues. The CDR3 protein is CASSSDRISGELFF. CDR3 in DNA: TGTGCCAGCAGCTCCGACAGGATTAGTGGGGAGCTGTTTTTT.

This clone appeared a single time. The chain uses TRBV6-2 or TRBV6-3 and TRBJ2-3; D may be TRBD2 (6 bases). V was clipped by 6 bases and J by 2 bases, with 12 bases between them. The CDR3 extends over 14 amino acids. CDR1 is MNHEY and CDR2 is SVGEGT in the germline V gene. CDR3 DNA sequence: TGTGCCAGCAGCTGGGACTTAGCCACAGATACGCAGTATTTT. Encoded protein: CASSWDLATDTQYF.

The V call is TRBV11-2, the J call TRBJ1-6; D gene ambiguous. Trimming pared 5 bases from V and 7 bases from J, leaving 15 bases between. This CDR3 has 15 residues. Germline V gives CDR1 SGHAT, CDR2 FQNNGV. For the CDR3, the DNA is TGTGCCAGCAGCCAACTACCCGGGAGGAATTCACCCCTCCACTTT. Amino acids: CASSQLPGRNSPLHF.

V gene TRBV5-8 combines with J gene TRBJ2-5; the match to TRBD2 covers 10 bases. The CDR3 extends over 17 amino acids. V was clipped by 5 bases and J by 4 bases; unmatched bases: 14. From germline, CDR1 is SGHTS and CDR2 YDEGEE. CDR3 sequence: CASSSEQRGGGGETQYF. The CDR3 DNA sequence: TGTGCCAGCAGTTCTGAGCAGCGGGGGGGCGGGGGAGAGACCCAGTACTTC.

The chain links TRBV10-3 to TRBJ1-2; D is unresolved. V was cut by 3 bases and J by 7 bases, with 15 bases left in between. The CDR3 has 14 residues. Germline V gives CDR1 ENHRY, CDR2 SYGVKD. The CDR3 nucleotides are TGTGCCATCAGTGAATCGGGAATAGGACGTGGCTACACCTTC. Encoded protein: CAISESGIGRGYTF.

This chain connects TRBV2 to TRBJ1-1, with D maybe TRBD1 (6 bases). The germline V gene has CDR1 SNHLY and CDR2 FYNNEI. This CDR3 has 14 amino acids. The germline V and J ends were trimmed by 5 bases and 5 bases, with 15 bases remaining between them. CDR3: CASSYAQGLTEAFF. In DNA form, the CDR3 reads TGTGCCAGCAGTTACGCCCAGGGGTTGACTGAAGCTTTCTTT.

V is TRBV9 and J is TRBJ2-7; D call uncertain. Trimming took off 4 bases at V and 3 bases at J, with 5 bases between the two ends. Germline V gives CDR1 SGDLS, CDR2 YYNGEE. The CDR3 is 11 residues long. CDR3 DNA sequence: TGTGCCAGCAGCACCGGCTACGAGCAGTACTTC. This codes for CASSTGYEQYF.

The rearrangement uses TRBV28 and TRBJ2-1; tentative D call: TRBD2 (5 bases). CDR3 length equals 16 residues. V was trimmed by 4 bases and J by 6 bases, leaving 19 bases between them. Per germline, CDR1 MDHEN and CDR2 SYDVKM. The CDR3 region has the DNA TGTGCCAGCAGTTCCATCCTAGCCGTAGTAACCAATGAGCAGTTCTTC. Translation gives CASSSILAVVTNEQFF. The whole variable domain, remainder taken from reference TRBV28 and TRBJ2-1, is DVKVTQSSRYLVKRTGEKVFLECVQDMDHENMFWYRQDPGLGLRLIYFSYDVKMKEKGDIPEGYSVSREKKERFSLILESASTNQTSMYLCASSSILAVVTNEQFFGPGTRLTVL.

This chain uses TRBV18 with TRBJ2-3; 8 bases align to TRBD1. V shed 5 bases and J 1 base; nucleotides not matched to a gene: 5. The CDR3 is 15 amino acids. The germline CDR1 and CDR2 sequences are KGHSH and LQKENI. CDR3 nucleotide sequence: TGTGCCAGCTCAGCCCAGGGGGCTGGCACAGATACGCAGTATTTT. Translated: CASSAQGAGTDTQYF.

This clone was picked up one time. The chain recombines TRBV9 with TRBJ2-7, with TRBD2 matching over 10 bases. V shed 2 bases, J shed 4 bases, and the junction held 3 bases outside the gene matches. The germline V gene has CDR1 SGDLS and CDR2 YYNGEE. The CDR3 is 14 residues long. CDR3 sequence: CASSVSSGGYEQYF. CDR3 sequence (DNA): TGTGCCAGCAGCGTGTCTAGCGGGGGTTACGAGCAGTACTTC.

The chain couples TRBV24-1 to TRBJ1-5, with D unresolved. This CDR3 has 15 residues. The germline CDR1 and CDR2 sequences are KGHDR and SFDVKD. Trimming shortened V by 11 bases and J by 0 bases, and 16 bases separated the two germline ends. The CDR3 is CANSGIAYSNQPQHF. As DNA, the CDR3 is TGTGCCAATTCGGGGATAGCATATAGCAATCAGCCCCAGCATTTT.

The genes are TRBV21-1 and TRBJ1-2; no check of the table's D call, TRBD1, against the DNA was made. TRBV21-1 is recorded as a pseudogene. The CDR3 length is 13 residues. CDR3 loop: CASSKARQDGYTF. In DNA form, the CDR3 reads TGTGCCAGCAGCAAAGCTCGCCAGGATGGCTACACCTTC.

The chain joins TRBV5-1 to TRBJ1-4, with D maybe TRBD1 (5 bases). Looked up from germline, CDR1 is SGHRS and CDR2 is YFSETQ. This CDR3 spans 14 amino acids. V lost 4 bases and J 3 bases, leaving 10 bases between the germline ends. The CDR3 sequence is CASSPGGANEKLFF. Written as DNA, the CDR3 is TGCGCCAGCAGCCCAGGAGGGGCTAATGAAAAACTGTTTTTT.

This clone was seen once. This chain connects TRBV18 to TRBJ2-2; 9 bases map to TRBD2. The CDR3 sequence is 15 residues long. After removal of 4 bases from V and 9 bases from J, the junction contained 9 bases not matched to a gene. Germline V gene data show CDR1 as KGHSH and CDR2 as LQKENI. The CDR3 DNA reads TGTGCCAGCTCACTCGGACTAGCGCTGATATGGGAGCTGTTTTTT. Protein product: CASSLGLALIWELFF.

The rearrangement links TRBV5-6 to TRBJ2-3; 9 nucleotides agree with TRBD1. The CDR3 runs to 15 residues. Germline V gene sequence: CDR1 SGHDT, CDR2 YYEEEE. The V gene end was trimmed by 5 bases and the J gene end by 6 bases; junction bases not matched to a gene: 10. The CDR3 reads CASRPTGGTPDTQYF. The CDR3 DNA follows: TGTGCCAGCAGACCTACAGGGGGCACTCCGGATACGCAGTATTTT.

This clone was counted once. This chain uses TRBV5-1 with TRBJ2-3; a possible D gene is TRBD2 (6 bases). The CDR3 loop spans 15 amino acids. Germline lookup yields CDR1 SGHRS and CDR2 YFSETQ. Trimming took off 0 bases at V and 1 base at J, with 9 bases between the two ends. The CDR3 sequence is CASSLVSSGTDTQYF. CDR3 DNA: TGCGCCAGCAGCTTGGTGTCTAGCGGCACAGATACGCAGTATTTT.

The genes are TRBV18 and TRBJ2-7; tentative D call: TRBD2 (5 bases). CDR3 length: 15 amino acids. Trimming took 3 bases from V and 1 from J, leaving 13 bases between them. The germline V gene has CDR1 KGHSH and CDR2 LQKENI. The DNA of the CDR3 is TGTGCCAGCTCACCGAGGAGGTTTGGTTCCTACGAGCAGTACTTC. Translation: CASSPRRFGSYEQYF.

The V call is TRBV7-9, the J call TRBJ1-4; the D is unclear. This CDR3 has 13 residues. Germline V gene sequence: CDR1 SEHNR, CDR2 FQNEAQ (reference sequence). V lost 5 bases and J lost 8, with 12 bases in between. The CDR3 loop reads CASSIPQFEKLFF. DNA for the CDR3: TGTGCCAGCAGCATCCCACAGTTCGAAAAACTGTTTTTT.

The chain combines TRBV2 with TRBJ2-1; 12 positions match TRBD2. The CDR3 contains 17 residues. J was trimmed by 2 bases and V by 9 bases; bases with no gene match: 11. Germline V CDR1 and CDR2: SNHLY, FYNNEI. The CDR3 sequence is CASYLAGGTSPYNEQFF. CDR3 in DNA: TGTGCCAGTTACCTAGCGGGGGGGACAAGTCCCTACAATGAGCAGTTCTTC.

This clone came up once. The V and J genes are TRBV4-2 and TRBJ1-2; 8 bases line up with TRBD1. Trimming removed 3 bases from V and 6 bases from J; junction bases left unmatched: 3. Germline CDR1 LGHNA, CDR2 YNFKEQ. There are 13 residues in the CDR3. CDR3 bases: TGTGCCAGCAGCCAGATGGACAGGGATGGCTACACCTTC. The encoded protein is CASSQMDRDGYTF.